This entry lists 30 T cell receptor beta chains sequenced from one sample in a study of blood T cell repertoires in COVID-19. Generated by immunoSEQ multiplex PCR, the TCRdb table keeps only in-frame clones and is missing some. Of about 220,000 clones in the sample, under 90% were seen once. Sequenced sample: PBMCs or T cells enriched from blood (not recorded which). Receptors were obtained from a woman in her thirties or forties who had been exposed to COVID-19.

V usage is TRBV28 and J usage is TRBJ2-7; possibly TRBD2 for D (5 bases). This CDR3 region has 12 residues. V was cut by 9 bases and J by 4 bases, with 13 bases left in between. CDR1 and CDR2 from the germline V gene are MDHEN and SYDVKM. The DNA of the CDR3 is TGTGCCAGTAGAGGGATAGTTTACGAGCAGTACTTC. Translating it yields CASRGIVYEQYF.

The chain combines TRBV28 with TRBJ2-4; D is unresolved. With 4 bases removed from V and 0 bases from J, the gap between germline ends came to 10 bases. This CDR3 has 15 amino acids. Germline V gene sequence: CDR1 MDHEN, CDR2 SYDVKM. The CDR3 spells CASSSLTAAKNIQYF. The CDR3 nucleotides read TGTGCCAGCAGTTCCCTAACAGCAGCCAAAAACATTCAGTACTTC.

The CDR3 sequence: CASSPLNYEQYF. The CDR3, as DNA: TGTGCCAGCAGTCCCCTTAACTACGAGCAGTACTTC. V is TRBV28 and J is TRBJ2-7, with D unresolved. The CDR3 is made up of 12 amino acids. Trimming removed 5 bases at V and 3 bases at J, with 8 bases between. The germline V gene has CDR1 MDHEN and CDR2 SYDVKM. Looking up the rest from reference TRBV28 and TRBJ2-7 gives the full variable domain: DVKVTQSSRYLVKRTGEKVFLECVQDMDHENMFWYRQDPGLGLRLIYFSYDVKMKEKGDIPEGYSVSREKKERFSLILESASTNQTSMYLCASSPLNYEQYFGPGTRLTVT.

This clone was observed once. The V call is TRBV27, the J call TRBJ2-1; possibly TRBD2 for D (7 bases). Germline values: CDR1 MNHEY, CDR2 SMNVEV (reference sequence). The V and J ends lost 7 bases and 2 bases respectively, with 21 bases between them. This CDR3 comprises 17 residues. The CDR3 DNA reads TGTGCCAGCACCACTAACGGGGGGCCATATACCTACAATGAGCAGTTCTTC. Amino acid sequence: CASTTNGGPYTYNEQFF.

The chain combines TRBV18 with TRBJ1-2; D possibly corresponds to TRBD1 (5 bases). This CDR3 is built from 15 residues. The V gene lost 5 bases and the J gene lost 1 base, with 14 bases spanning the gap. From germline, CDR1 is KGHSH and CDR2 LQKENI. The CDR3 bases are TGTGCCAGCTCAAGCTCCAGGGATAATAACTATGGCTACACCTTC. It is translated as CASSSSRDNNYGYTF.

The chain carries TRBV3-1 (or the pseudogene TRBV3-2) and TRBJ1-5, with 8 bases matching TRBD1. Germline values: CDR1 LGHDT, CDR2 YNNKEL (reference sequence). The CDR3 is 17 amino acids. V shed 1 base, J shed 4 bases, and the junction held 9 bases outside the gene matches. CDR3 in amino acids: CASSQGPDRGGNQPQHF. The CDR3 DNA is TGTGCCAGCAGCCAAGGTCCAGACAGGGGTGGTAATCAGCCCCAGCATTTT.

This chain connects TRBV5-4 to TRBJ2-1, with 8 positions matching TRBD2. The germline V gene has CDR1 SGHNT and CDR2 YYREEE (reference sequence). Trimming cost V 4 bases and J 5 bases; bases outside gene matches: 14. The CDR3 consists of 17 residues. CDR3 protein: CASSKGGAGGPNNEQFF. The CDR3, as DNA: TGTGCCAGCAGCAAGGGGGGTGCGGGGGGCCCGAACAATGAGCAGTTCTTC. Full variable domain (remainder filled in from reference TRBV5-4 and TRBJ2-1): ETGVTQSPTHLIKTRGQQVTLRCSSQSGHNTVSWYQQALGQGPQFIFQYYREEENGRGNFPPRFSGLQFPNYSSELNVNALELDDSALYLCASSKGGAGGPNNEQFFGPGTRLTVL.

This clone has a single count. CDR3 residues: CASSQDRGPNYGYTF. The CDR3 nucleotides are TGTGCCAGCAGCCAAGATAGGGGGCCGAACTATGGCTACACCTTC. J is TRBJ1-2 and V is TRBV4-2; TRBD1 agrees at 7 bases. Per the germline V gene, CDR1 is LGHNA and CDR2 is YNFKEQ. This CDR3 contains 15 residues. V lost 0 bases, J lost 2 bases, and 3 bases stayed unmatched.

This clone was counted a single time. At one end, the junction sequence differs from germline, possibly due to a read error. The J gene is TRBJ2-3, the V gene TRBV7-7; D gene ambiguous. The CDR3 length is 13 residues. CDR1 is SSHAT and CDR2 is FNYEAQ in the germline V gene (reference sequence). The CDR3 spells CASSLAQTDTQYF. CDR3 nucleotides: TGTGCTAGCAGCTTAGCCCAAACAGATACGCAGTATTTT.

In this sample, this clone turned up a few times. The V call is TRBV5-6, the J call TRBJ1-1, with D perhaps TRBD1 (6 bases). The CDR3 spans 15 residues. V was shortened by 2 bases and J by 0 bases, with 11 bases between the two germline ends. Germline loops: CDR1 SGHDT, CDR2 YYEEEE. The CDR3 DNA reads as TGTGCCAGCAGCTTACCAGGGGCTGTGAACACTGAAGCTTTCTTT. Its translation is CASSLPGAVNTEAFF.

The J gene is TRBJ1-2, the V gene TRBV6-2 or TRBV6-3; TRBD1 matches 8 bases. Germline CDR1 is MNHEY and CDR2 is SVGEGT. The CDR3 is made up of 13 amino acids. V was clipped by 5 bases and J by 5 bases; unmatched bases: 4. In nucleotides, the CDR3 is TGTGCCAGCAGTCCCTGGACAGGGTATGGCTACACCTTC. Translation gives CASSPWTGYGYTF.

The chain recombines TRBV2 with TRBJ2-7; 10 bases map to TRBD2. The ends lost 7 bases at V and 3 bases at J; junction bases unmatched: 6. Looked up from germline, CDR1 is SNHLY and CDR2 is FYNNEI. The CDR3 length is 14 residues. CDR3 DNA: TGTGCCAGCATCATAGCGGGGGGAAACTACGAGCAGTACTTC. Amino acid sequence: CASIIAGGNYEQYF.

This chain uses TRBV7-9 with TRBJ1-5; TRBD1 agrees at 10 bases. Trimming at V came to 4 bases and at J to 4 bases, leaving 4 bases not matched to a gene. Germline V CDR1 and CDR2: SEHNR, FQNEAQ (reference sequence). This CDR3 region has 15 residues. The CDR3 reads CASSSAGQGNQPQHF. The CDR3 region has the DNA TGTGCCAGCAGCTCCGCGGGACAGGGGAATCAGCCCCAGCATTTT. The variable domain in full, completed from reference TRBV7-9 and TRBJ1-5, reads DTGVSQNPRHKITKRGQNVTFRCDPISEHNRLYWYRQTLGQGPEFLTYFQNEAQLEKSRLLSDRFSAERPKGSFSTLEIQRTEQGDSAMYLCASSSAGQGNQPQHFGDGTRLSIL.

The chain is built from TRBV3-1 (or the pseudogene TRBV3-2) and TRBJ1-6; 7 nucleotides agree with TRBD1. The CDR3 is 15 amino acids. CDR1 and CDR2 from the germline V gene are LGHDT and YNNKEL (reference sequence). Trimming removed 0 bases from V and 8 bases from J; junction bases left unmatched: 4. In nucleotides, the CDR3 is TGTGCCAGCAGCCAAGAGGGCAGGGGGTATTCACCCCTCCACTTT. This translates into CASSQEGRGYSPLHF.

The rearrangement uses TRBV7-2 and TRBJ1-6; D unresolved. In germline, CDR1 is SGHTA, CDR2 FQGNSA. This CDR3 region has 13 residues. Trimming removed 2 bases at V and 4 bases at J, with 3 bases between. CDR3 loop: CASSLSYNSPLHF. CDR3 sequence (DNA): TGTGCCAGCAGCTTATCATATAATTCACCCCTCCACTTT. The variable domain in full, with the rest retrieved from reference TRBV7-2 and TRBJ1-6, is GAGVSQSPSNKVTEKGKDVELRCDPISGHTALYWYRQSLGQGLEFLIYFQGNSAPDKSGLPSDRFSAERTGGSVSTLTIQRTQQEDSAVYLCASSLSYNSPLHFGNGTRLTVT.

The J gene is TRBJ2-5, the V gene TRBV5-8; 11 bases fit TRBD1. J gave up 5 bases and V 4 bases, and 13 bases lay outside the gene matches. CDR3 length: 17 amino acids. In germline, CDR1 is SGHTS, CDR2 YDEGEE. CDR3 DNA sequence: TGTGCCAGCAGCGCATACCTCGGACAGGGGGCGACGGAGACCCAGTACTTC. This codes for CASSAYLGQGATETQYF.

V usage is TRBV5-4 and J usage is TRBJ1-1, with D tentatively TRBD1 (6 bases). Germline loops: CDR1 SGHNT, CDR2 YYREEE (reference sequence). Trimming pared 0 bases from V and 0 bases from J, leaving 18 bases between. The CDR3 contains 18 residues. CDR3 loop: CASSLVEGGFIMNTEAFF. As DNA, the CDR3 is TGTGCCAGCAGCTTGGTAGAGGGGGGGTTCATTATGAACACTGAAGCTTTCTTT.

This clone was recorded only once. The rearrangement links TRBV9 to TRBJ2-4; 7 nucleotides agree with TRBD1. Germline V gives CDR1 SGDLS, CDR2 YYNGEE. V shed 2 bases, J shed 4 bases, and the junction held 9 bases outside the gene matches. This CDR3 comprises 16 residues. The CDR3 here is CASSVGTGVVKNIQYF. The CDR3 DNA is TGTGCCAGCAGCGTCGGTACAGGGGTTGTTAAAAACATTCAGTACTTC.

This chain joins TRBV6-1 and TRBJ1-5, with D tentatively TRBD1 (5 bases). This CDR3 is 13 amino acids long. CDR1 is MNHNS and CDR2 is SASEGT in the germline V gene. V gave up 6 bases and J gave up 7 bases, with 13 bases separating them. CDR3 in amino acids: CASSTQGSQPQHF. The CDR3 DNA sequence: TGTGCCAGCAGCACCCAGGGTTCGCAGCCCCAGCATTTT.

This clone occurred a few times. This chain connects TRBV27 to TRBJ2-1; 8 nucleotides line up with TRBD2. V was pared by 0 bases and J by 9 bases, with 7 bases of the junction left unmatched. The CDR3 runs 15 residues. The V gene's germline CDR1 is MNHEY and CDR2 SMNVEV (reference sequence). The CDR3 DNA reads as TGTGCCAGCAGTTTATCGGGACTAGGGTTTATTGAGCAGTTCTTC. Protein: CASSLSGLGFIEQFF.

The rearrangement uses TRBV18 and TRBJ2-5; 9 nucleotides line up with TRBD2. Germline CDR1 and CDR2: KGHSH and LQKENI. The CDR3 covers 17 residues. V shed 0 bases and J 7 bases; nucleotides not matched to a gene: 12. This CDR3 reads CASSPPNPGLATGTQYF. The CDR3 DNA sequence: TGTGCCAGCTCACCACCGAATCCAGGACTAGCGACCGGGACCCAGTACTTC. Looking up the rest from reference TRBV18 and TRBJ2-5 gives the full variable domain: NAGVMQNPRHLVRRRGQEARLRCSPMKGHSHVYWYRQLPEEGLKFMVYLQKENIIDESGMPKERFSAEFPKEGPSILRIQQVVRGDSAAYFCASSPPNPGLATGTQYFGPGTRLLVL.

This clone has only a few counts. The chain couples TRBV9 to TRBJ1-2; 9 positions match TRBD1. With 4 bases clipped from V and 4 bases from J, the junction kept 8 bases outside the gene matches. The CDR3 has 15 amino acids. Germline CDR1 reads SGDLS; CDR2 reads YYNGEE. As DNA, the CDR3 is TGTGCCAGCAGCCCCAGACAGGGGGTTCGCTATGGCTACACCTTC. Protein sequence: CASSPRQGVRYGYTF.

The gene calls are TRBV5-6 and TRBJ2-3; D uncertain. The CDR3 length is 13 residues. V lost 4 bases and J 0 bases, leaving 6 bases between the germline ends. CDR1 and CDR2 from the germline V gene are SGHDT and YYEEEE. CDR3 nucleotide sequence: TGTGCCAGCAGCCCCCCTAGCACAGATACGCAGTATTTT. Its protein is CASSPPSTDTQYF.

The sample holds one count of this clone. CDR3 nucleotide sequence: TGTGCCAGCAGGGGGAGAGCTGGGGCCAACGTCCTGACTTTC. This encodes CASRGRAGANVLTF. This chain joins TRBV2 and TRBJ2-6; TRBD2 might be the D (5 bases). Germline V gene sequence: CDR1 SNHLY, CDR2 FYNNEI. The CDR3 runs to 14 residues. V was trimmed by 6 bases and J by 2 bases, leaving 8 bases between them.

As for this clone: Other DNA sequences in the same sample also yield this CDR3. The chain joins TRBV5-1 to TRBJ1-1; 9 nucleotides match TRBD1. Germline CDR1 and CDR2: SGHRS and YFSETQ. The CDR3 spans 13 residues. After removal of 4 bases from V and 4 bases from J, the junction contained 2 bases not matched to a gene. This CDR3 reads CASSLTGGTEAFF. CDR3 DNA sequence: TGCGCCAGCAGCCTGACAGGGGGCACTGAAGCTTTCTTT.

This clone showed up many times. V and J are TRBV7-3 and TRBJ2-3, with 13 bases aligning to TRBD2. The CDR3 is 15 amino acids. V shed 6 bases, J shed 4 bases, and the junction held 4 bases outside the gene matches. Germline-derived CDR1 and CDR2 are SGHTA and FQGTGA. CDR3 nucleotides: TGTGCCAGCAGATTGACTAGCGGGGGGCCAGATACGCAGTATTTT. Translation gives CASRLTSGGPDTQYF.

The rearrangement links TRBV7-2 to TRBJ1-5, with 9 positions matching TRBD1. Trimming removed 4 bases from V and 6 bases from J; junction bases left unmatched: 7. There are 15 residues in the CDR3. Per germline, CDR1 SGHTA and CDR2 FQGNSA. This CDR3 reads CASSSGQGVSQPQHF. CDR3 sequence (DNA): TGTGCCAGCAGCTCGGGACAGGGAGTGAGTCAGCCCCAGCATTTT. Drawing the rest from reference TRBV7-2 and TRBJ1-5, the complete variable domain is GAGVSQSPSNKVTEKGKDVELRCDPISGHTALYWYRQSLGQGLEFLIYFQGNSAPDKSGLPSDRFSAERTGGSVSTLTIQRTQQEDSAVYLCASSSGQGVSQPQHFGDGTRLSIL.

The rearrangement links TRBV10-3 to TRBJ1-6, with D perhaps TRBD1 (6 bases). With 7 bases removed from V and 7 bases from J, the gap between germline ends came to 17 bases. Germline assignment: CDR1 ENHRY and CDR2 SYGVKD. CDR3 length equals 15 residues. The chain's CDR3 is CAIKDQGTWNSPLHF. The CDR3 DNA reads TGTGCCATCAAAGACCAGGGGACCTGGAATTCACCCCTCCACTTT.

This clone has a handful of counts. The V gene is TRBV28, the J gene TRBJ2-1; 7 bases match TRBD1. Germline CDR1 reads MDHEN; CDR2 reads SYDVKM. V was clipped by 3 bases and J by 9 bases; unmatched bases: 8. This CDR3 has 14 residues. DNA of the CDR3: TGTGCCAGCAGTTTCTGGAAGAACAGGGGTGAGCAGTTCTTC. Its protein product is CASSFWKNRGEQFF.

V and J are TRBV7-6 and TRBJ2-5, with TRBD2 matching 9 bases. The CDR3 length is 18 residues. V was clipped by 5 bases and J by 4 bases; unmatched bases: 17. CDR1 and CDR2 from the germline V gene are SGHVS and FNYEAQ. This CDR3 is CASSHDTSTGSGGETQYF. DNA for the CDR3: TGTGCCAGCAGCCACGACACTTCGACCGGTAGCGGGGGAGAGACCCAGTACTTC.